The 18 T cell receptor beta chains in this list originate from one sample, sequenced in a study of T cells in localized non-small cell lung cancer. Using immunoSEQ multiplex PCR, the repertoire was profiled, and TCRdb retains in-frame clones only, with some absent. In the table there are over a thousand clones, approximately 25% of which are singletons. The sequencing here drew on normal lung tissue next to the tumor, taken before any cancer treatment. The receptors were gathered from a male donor older than 55 with stage III squamous cell lung carcinoma.

This clone was seen more than once but under ten times. This chain links TRBV19 with TRBJ2-5; 7 nucleotides align to TRBD1. Germline V gene sequence: CDR1 LNHDA, CDR2 SQIVND (reference sequence). This CDR3 region has 13 residues. V gave up 6 bases and J gave up 5 bases; unmatched junction bases: 6. Here the CDR3 reads CASSGTARETQYF. In DNA, the CDR3 is TGTGCCAGTAGCGGGACAGCGAGGGAGACCCAGTACTTC.

The V call is TRBV19, the J call TRBJ1-2; 8 bases match TRBD1. The length of the CDR3 is 15 residues. After removal of 5 bases from V and 4 bases from J, the junction contained 9 bases not matched to a gene. From germline, CDR1 is LNHDA and CDR2 SQIVND (reference sequence). This CDR3 is CASSLRTGLGYGYTF. CDR3 DNA sequence: TGTGCCAGTAGTCTACGGACAGGGCTAGGCTATGGCTACACCTTC.

This clone was seen only a few times. The chain recombines TRBV11-3 with TRBJ1-5; D remains unclear. The V gene lost 3 bases and the J gene lost 0 bases, with 9 bases spanning the gap. Germline values: CDR1 SGHNT, CDR2 YENEEA. CDR3 length equals 15 residues. As DNA, the CDR3 is TGTGCCAGCAGCTTGGACGGCTATAGCAATCAGCCCCAGCATTTT. It yields the protein CASSLDGYSNQPQHF. The entire variable domain, with the rest obtained from reference TRBV11-3 and TRBJ1-5, is as follows: EAGVVQSPRYKIIEKKQPVAFWCNPISGHNTLYWYLQNLGQGPELLIRYENEEAVDDSQLPKDRFSAERLKGVDSTLKIQPAELGDSAVYLCASSLDGYSNQPQHFGDGTRLSIL.

This clone was observed a single time. The chain uses TRBV10-2 and TRBJ2-1, with 7 bases that match TRBD1. The length of the CDR3 is 15 residues. Germline values: CDR1 WSHSY, CDR2 SAAADI. The J segment lost 8 bases and the V segment lost 0 bases, leaving 7 bases of the junction unmatched. The CDR3 bases are TGCGCCAGCAGTGAGTCTGAGACAGGGAAGGATGAGCAGTTCTTC. It is translated as CASSESETGKDEQFF.

The V gene is TRBV30, the J gene TRBJ2-2, with D tentatively TRBD2 (6 bases). The length of the CDR3 is 14 residues. CDR1 is GTSNPN, CDR2 SVGIG, per germline (reference sequence). V lost 0 bases and J lost 6, with 11 bases in between. CDR3 nucleotide sequence: TGTGCCTGGAGTGTATGGGGGGAGGCCGGGGAGCTGTTTTTT. It specifies CAWSVWGEAGELFF.

V is TRBV19 and J is TRBJ2-4; D unresolved. CDR1 and CDR2 from the germline V gene are LNHDA and SQIVND (reference sequence). The CDR3 is 15 residues long. V lost 1 base, J lost 6 bases, and 13 bases lay in between. The CDR3 DNA is TGTGCCAGTAGTATAGTATCCGGCCCTAGAAACATTCAGTACTTC. Translating gives CASSIVSGPRNIQYF. Drawing the rest from reference TRBV19 and TRBJ2-4, the complete variable domain is DGGITQSPKYLFRKEGQNVTLSCEQNLNHDAMYWYRQDPGQGLRLIYYSQIVNDFQKGDIAEGYSVSREKKESFPLTVTSAQKNPTAFYLCASSIVSGPRNIQYFGAGTRLSVL.

This clone was found a few times. The chain couples TRBV9 to TRBJ1-1; possibly TRBD1 for D (5 bases). Per germline, CDR1 SGDLS and CDR2 YYNGEE. V dropped 0 bases and J dropped 4 bases, with 13 bases sitting between them. The CDR3 totals 15 residues. CDR3 bases: TGTGCCAGCAGCGTAGGGTGGCCCGGGGCCACTGAAGCTTTCTTT. Protein product: CASSVGWPGATEAFF.

The chain combines TRBV6-8 with TRBJ2-3; TRBD2 might be the D (6 bases). Germline V gives CDR1 MNHGY, CDR2 SAAAGT. Trimming left V 5 bases short and J 0 bases short, with 12 bases between. The CDR3 is 15 residues long. The DNA for the CDR3 is TGTGCCAGCAGTGAGGGACTCTCCAGCACAGATACGCAGTATTTT. It is translated as CASSEGLSSTDTQYF.

This clone was detected a few times. The chain employs TRBV6-8 and TRBJ1-5; no reliable D call. Germline lookup yields CDR1 MNHGY and CDR2 SAAAGT. CDR3 length equals 12 residues. V was shortened by 0 bases and J by 7 bases, with 4 bases between the two germline ends. The CDR3, as DNA: TGTGCCAGCAGTTACTCTGGACAGCCCCAGCATTTT. This encodes CASSYSGQPQHF.

V gene TRBV18 combines with J gene TRBJ2-3; D ambiguous. V shed 3 bases and J shed 3 bases, with 4 bases lying between them. The germline gives CDR1 KGHSH, CDR2 LQKENI. The CDR3 contains 12 residues. DNA for the CDR3: TGTGCCAGCTCACCGACGACAGATACGCAGTATTTT. Protein product: CASSPTTDTQYF.

This clone has a single count. The chain combines TRBV25-1 with TRBJ2-2, with 8 bases fitting TRBD1. Germline V gene sequence: CDR1 MGHDK, CDR2 SYGVNS. Unmatched junction bases numbered 15, after V lost 5 bases and J lost 7 bases. This CDR3 has 17 residues. The CDR3 here is CASSSDRGNPPHGELFF. CDR3 bases: TGTGCCAGCAGTTCAGACAGGGGAAATCCTCCTCACGGGGAGCTGTTTTTT.

V gene TRBV14 combines with J gene TRBJ1-1, with a possible D match to TRBD1 (6 bases). The CDR3 contains 14 residues. Per the germline V gene, CDR1 is SGHDN and CDR2 is FVKESK. V was pared by 4 bases and J by 6 bases, with 15 bases between. In DNA form, the CDR3 reads TGTGCCAGCAGCCGGGGGGCAGGGCCTTCTGAAGCTTTCTTT. It encodes CASSRGAGPSEAFF.

This chain joins TRBV11-3 and TRBJ2-3; D is perhaps TRBD2 (6 bases). In germline, CDR1 is SGHNT, CDR2 YENEEA. V was cut by 1 base and J by 6 bases, with 20 bases left in between. The CDR3 has 17 amino acids. The CDR3, as DNA: TGTGCCAGCAGCTTAGTGGCGGGGCCTACAATCGGGGATACGCAGTATTTT. This translates into CASSLVAGPTIGDTQYF.

The genes are TRBV11-3 and TRBJ2-7; 9 bases match TRBD1. The germline V gene has CDR1 SGHNT and CDR2 YENEEA. Losses at the gene ends were 3 bases for V and 5 bases for J; bases not matched to a gene: 8. The CDR3 covers 15 residues. DNA of the CDR3: TGTGCCAGCAGCTTCCGGACAGGGGTCAGCCACGAGCAGTACTTC. This sequence encodes CASSFRTGVSHEQYF.

In its sample, this clone was seen a few times. The V and J genes are TRBV18 and TRBJ2-1; 11 nucleotides line up with TRBD1. Trimming at V came to 0 bases and at J to 6 bases, leaving 1 base not matched to a gene. There are 15 residues in the CDR3. Germline CDR1 and CDR2: KGHSH and LQKENI. In DNA, the CDR3 is TGTGCCAGCTCACCACCCGGGACAGGGGGCAATGAGCAGTTCTTC. Its protein is CASSPPGTGGNEQFF.

The sample holds a few counts of this clone. The genes are TRBV11-3 and TRBJ2-7; D gene unclear. The CDR3 is 14 amino acids. Per the germline V gene, CDR1 is SGHNT and CDR2 is YENEEA. V gave up 5 bases and J gave up 0 bases, with 11 bases separating them. The CDR3 loop reads CASSQSAVSYEQYF. The CDR3 nucleotides read TGTGCCAGCAGCCAGTCGGCGGTCTCCTACGAGCAGTACTTC.

This rearrangement joins TRBV11-3 to TRBJ1-4, with D maybe TRBD1 (6 bases). The CDR3 is 15 residues long. Per germline, CDR1 SGHNT and CDR2 YENEEA. Between the trimmed V and J ends, which lost 4 bases and 7 bases, there was a span of 16 bases. The CDR3 reads CASSSGHVGGEKLFF. The CDR3 DNA reads TGTGCCAGCAGCTCGGGCCACGTAGGGGGTGAAAAACTGTTTTTT. Complete variable domain (other parts from reference TRBV11-3 and TRBJ1-4): EAGVVQSPRYKIIEKKQPVAFWCNPISGHNTLYWYLQNLGQGPELLIRYENEEAVDDSQLPKDRFSAERLKGVDSTLKIQPAELGDSAVYLCASSSGHVGGEKLFFGSGTQLSVL.

The chain has TRBV2 and TRBJ1-5; D unresolved. This CDR3 contains 15 residues. Between the trimmed V and J ends, which lost 6 bases and 3 bases, there was a span of 15 bases. The germline V gene encodes CDR1 SNHLY and CDR2 FYNNEI. As DNA, the CDR3 is TGTGCCAGCAGGGAGAACCCGACTAACAATCAGCCCCAGCATTTT. It translates to CASRENPTNNQPQHF.